This is a list of T cell receptor beta chains from one sample in a study of early T cells in non-severe SARS-CoV-2 infection. TCRdb independently ran MiXCR on the 5' RACE reads; one entry per CDR3 protein. The data contain around 93,000 distinct CDR3 sequences, around 12% of them singletons. The material sequenced was whole blood, taken at baseline. These receptors originate from an adult who was a healthcare worker with PCR-confirmed SARS-CoV-2 infection or an uninfected control (not recorded which). Both conserved end residues are part of each CDR3. D genes are given only for firm matches. Size values are once, few and many counts, or a class for expanded clones, and some rows have none.

d_call: TRBD1; cdr3_length: 14; clone_size: few; v_call: TRBV5-1; j_call: TRBJ1-4; cdr3_aa: CASRSGTENEKLFF; cdr3_nt: TGCGCCAGCAGATCCGGGACAGAAAATGAAAAACTGTTTTTT
d_call: .; cdr3_length: 14; clone_size: .; v_call: TRBV7-2; j_call: TRBJ1-1; cdr3_aa: CASSLGHRSSEAFF; cdr3_nt: TGTGCCAGCAGCTTAGGTCACAGATCCTCTGAAGCTTTCTTT
d_call: .; cdr3_length: 18; clone_size: few; v_call: TRBV6-1; j_call: TRBJ2-7; cdr3_aa: CASRGTTHGLQPNYEQYF; cdr3_nt: TGTGCCAGCAGGGGCACAACCCACGGTCTCCAGCCAAACTACGAGCAGTACTTC
d_call: .; cdr3_length: 17; clone_size: .; v_call: TRBV19; j_call: TRBJ2-1; cdr3_aa: CASSKIAPRATYNEQFF; cdr3_nt: TGTGCCAGTAGCAAGATAGCCCCCAGGGCCACATACAATGAGCAGTTCTTC
d_call: TRBD1; cdr3_length: 14; clone_size: many; v_call: TRBV6-6; j_call: TRBJ1-1; cdr3_aa: CASSIDRGNTEAFF; cdr3_nt: TGTGCCAGCAGTATCGACAGGGGGAACACTGAAGCTTTCTTT
d_call: .; cdr3_length: 14; clone_size: many; v_call: TRBV18; j_call: TRBJ2-5; cdr3_aa: CASSSESYQETQYF; cdr3_nt: TGTGCCAGCTCCTCCGAGAGCTATCAAGAGACCCAGTACTTC
d_call: .; cdr3_length: 14; clone_size: .; v_call: TRBV11-2; j_call: TRBJ2-7; cdr3_aa: CASTYRGGSYEQYF; cdr3_nt: TGTGCCAGCACTTATCGCGGCGGCTCCTACGAGCAGTACTTC
d_call: .; cdr3_length: 15; clone_size: few; v_call: TRBV28; j_call: TRBJ1-3; cdr3_aa: CASSLGHLSGNTIYF; cdr3_nt: TGTGCCAGCAGTTTAGGGCACCTCTCTGGAAACACCATATATTTT
d_call: TRBD2; cdr3_length: 16; clone_size: few; v_call: TRBV11-2; j_call: TRBJ2-1; cdr3_aa: CASSWGLAGGYNEQFF; cdr3_nt: TGTGCCAGCAGCTGGGGACTAGCGGGAGGCTACAATGAGCAGTTCTTC
d_call: TRBD2; cdr3_length: 17; clone_size: many; v_call: TRBV7-6; j_call: TRBJ2-2; cdr3_aa: CASSLTPAGANTGELFF; cdr3_nt: TGTGCCAGCAGCCTCACCCCTGCGGGAGCGAACACCGGGGAGCTGTTTTTT
d_call: .; cdr3_length: 12; clone_size: .; v_call: TRBV20-1; j_call: TRBJ1-1; cdr3_aa: CSARRMNTEAFF; cdr3_nt: TGCAGTGCTAGGCGTATGAACACTGAAGCTTTCTTT
d_call: TRBD2; cdr3_length: 13; clone_size: .; v_call: TRBV6-1; j_call: TRBJ2-1; cdr3_aa: CASSWDYYNEQFF; cdr3_nt: TGTGCCAGCAGCTGGGACTATTACAATGAGCAGTTCTTC
d_call: TRBD1; cdr3_length: 16; clone_size: .; v_call: TRBV28; j_call: TRBJ2-5; cdr3_aa: CASSPLPGQGEETQYF; cdr3_nt: TGTGCCAGCAGTCCTCTGCCGGGACAGGGGGAAGAGACCCAGTACTTC
d_call: .; cdr3_length: 16; clone_size: few; v_call: TRBV15; j_call: TRBJ1-4; cdr3_aa: CATSRDQVATNEKLFF; cdr3_nt: TGTGCCACCAGCAGAGATCAGGTTGCAACTAATGAAAAACTGTTTTTT
d_call: TRBD1; cdr3_length: 15; clone_size: many; v_call: TRBV28; j_call: TRBJ1-1; cdr3_aa: CASSYPGQLNTEAFF; cdr3_nt: TGTGCCAGCAGTTATCCGGGACAGCTGAACACTGAAGCTTTCTTT